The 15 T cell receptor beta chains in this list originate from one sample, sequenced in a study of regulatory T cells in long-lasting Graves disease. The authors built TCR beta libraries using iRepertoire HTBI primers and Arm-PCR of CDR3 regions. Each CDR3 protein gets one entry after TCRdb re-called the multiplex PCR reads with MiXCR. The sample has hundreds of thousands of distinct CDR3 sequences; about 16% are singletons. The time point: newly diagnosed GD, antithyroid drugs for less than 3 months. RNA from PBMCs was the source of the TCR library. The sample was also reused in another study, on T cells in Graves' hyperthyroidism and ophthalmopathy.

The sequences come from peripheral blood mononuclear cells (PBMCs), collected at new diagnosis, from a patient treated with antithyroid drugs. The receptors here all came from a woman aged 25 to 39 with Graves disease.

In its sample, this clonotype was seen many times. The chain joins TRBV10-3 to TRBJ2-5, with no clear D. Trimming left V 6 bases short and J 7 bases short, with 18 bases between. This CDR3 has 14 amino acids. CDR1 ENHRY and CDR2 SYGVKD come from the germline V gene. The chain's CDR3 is CAISLSGASGTQYF. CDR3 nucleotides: TGTGCCATCAGCCTATCTGGAGCGTCGGGGACCCAGTACTTC.

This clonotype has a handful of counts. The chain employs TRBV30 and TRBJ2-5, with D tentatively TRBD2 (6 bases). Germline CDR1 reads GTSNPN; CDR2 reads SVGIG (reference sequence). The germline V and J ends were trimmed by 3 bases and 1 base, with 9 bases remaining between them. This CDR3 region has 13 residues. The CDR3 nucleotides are TGTGCCTGGAGATATAGCGGCCAAGAGACCCAGTACTTC. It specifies CAWRYSGQETQYF. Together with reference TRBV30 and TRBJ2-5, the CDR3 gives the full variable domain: SQTIHQWPATLVQPVGSPLSLECTVEGTSNPNLYWYRQAAGRGLQLLFYSVGIGQISSEVPQNLSASRPQDRQFILSSKKLLLSDSGFYLCAWRYSGQETQYFGPGTRLLVL.

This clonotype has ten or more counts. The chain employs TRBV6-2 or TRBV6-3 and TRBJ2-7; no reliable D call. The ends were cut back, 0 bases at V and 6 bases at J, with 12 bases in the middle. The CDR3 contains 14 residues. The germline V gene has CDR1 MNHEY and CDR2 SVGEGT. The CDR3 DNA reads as TGTGCCAGCAGTTACTCGAGTCCCCATGTCGAGCAGTACTTC. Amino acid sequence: CASSYSSPHVEQYF.

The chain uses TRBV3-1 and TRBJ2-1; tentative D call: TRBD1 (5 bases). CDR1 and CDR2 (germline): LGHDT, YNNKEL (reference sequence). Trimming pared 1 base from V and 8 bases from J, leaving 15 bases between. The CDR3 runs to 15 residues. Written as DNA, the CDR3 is TGTGCCAGCAGCCAAGGGACACCAGACTTCGATGAGCAGTTCTTC. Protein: CASSQGTPDFDEQFF.

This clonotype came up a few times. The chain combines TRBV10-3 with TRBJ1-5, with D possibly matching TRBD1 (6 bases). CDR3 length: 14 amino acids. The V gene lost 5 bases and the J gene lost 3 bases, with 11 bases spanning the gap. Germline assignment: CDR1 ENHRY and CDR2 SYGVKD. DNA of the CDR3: TGTGCCATCAGTCCAGGGGAGAACAATCAGCCCCAGCATTTT. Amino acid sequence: CAISPGENNQPQHF.

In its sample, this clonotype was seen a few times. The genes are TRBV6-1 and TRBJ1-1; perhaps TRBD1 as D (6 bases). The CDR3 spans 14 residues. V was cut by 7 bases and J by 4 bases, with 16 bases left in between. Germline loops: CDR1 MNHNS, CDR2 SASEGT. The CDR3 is CASIRGRQGTEAFF. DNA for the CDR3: TGTGCCAGCATCAGGGGCCGCCAGGGCACTGAAGCTTTCTTT.

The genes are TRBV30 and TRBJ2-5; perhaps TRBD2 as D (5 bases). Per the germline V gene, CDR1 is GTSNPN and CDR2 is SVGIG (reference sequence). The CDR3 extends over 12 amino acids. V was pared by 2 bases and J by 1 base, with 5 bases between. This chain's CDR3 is CAWSTSQETQYF. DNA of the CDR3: TGTGCCTGGAGTACTAGCCAAGAGACCCAGTACTTC.

The CDR3 sequence is CAWGEPGGEQYF. For the CDR3, the DNA is TGTGCCTGGGGGGAGCCAGGCGGCGAGCAGTACTTC. The rearrangement joins TRBV30 to TRBJ2-7; D possibly corresponds to TRBD2 (5 bases). Germline loops: CDR1 GTSNPN, CDR2 SVGIG (reference sequence). There are 12 residues in the CDR3. Between the trimmed V and J ends, which lost 5 bases and 6 bases, there was a span of 14 bases.

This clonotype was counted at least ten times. This CDR3 reads CASSPWTGAGEQYF. CDR3 in DNA: TGCGCCAGCAGCCCTTGGACAGGAGCAGGGGAGCAGTACTTC. This chain links TRBV5-1 with TRBJ2-7, with TRBD1 matching over 7 bases. This CDR3 comprises 14 residues. Germline V gives CDR1 SGHRS, CDR2 YFSETQ. V lost 4 bases, J lost 7 bases, and 11 bases stayed unmatched.

The CDR3 reads CASSQEGIRGGNEKLFF. DNA for the CDR3: TGCGCCAGCAGCCAAGAAGGCATCAGGGGGGGTAATGAAAAACTGTTTTTT. The chain has TRBV4-1 and TRBJ1-4; 7 bases match TRBD1. This CDR3 is 17 amino acids long. Losses at the gene ends were 0 bases for V and 4 bases for J; bases not matched to a gene: 8. The germline gives CDR1 MGHRA, CDR2 YSYEKL.

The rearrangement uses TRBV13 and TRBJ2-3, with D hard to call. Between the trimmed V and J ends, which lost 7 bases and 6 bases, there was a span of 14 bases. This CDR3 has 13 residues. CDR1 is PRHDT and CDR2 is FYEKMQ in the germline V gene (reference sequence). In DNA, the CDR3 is TGTGCCAGCACAGGCCGGCGGATTGATACGCAGTATTTT. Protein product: CASTGRRIDTQYF.

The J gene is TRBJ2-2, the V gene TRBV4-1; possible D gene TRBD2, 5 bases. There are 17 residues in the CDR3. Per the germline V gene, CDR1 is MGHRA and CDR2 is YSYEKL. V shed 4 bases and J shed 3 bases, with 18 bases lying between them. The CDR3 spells CASSPNGLARDTGELFF. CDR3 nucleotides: TGCGCCAGCAGCCCAAATGGATTGGCGAGGGACACCGGGGAGCTGTTTTTT.

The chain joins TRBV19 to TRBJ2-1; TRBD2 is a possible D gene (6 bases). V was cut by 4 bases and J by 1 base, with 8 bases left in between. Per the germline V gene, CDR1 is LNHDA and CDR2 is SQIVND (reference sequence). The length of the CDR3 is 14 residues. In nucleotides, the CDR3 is TGTGCCAGTAGTAAAGGGACTTCCTACAATGAGCAGTTCTTC. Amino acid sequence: CASSKGTSYNEQFF.

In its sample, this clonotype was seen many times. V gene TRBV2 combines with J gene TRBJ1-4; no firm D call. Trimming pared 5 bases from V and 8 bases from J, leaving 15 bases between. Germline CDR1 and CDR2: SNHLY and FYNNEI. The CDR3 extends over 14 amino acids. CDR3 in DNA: TGTGCCAGCAGTCGGCAGTCGTTGTCCGAAAAACTGTTTTTT. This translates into CASSRQSLSEKLFF.

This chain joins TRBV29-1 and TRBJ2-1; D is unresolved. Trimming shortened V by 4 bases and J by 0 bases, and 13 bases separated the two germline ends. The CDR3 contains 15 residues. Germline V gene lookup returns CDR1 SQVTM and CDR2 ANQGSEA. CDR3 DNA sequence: TGCAGCGTTGGAGGTATACTGAGCTCCTACAATGAGCAGTTCTTC. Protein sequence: CSVGGILSSYNEQFF.